This paragraph reports one T cell receptor beta chain. With 3 bases clipped from V and 5 bases from J, the junction kept 15 bases outside the gene matches. Per germline, CDR1 SGHTA and CDR2 FQGNSA. This CDR3 has 17 amino acids. These data come from a study of blood T cell repertoires in COVID-19. Profiling relied on immunoSEQ multiplex PCR, and the TCRdb table lists in-frame clones only, not all of them. The sample lists over 150,000 clones, around three quarters occurring once. The rearrangement joins TRBV7-2 to TRBJ2-5, with TRBD2 matching 7 bases. The receptor's source is a man older than 75 with acute or convalescent COVID-19. Input material: peripheral blood. The CDR3 coding sequence is TGTGCCAGCAGCTTGATTGGCGGGGGTTCCCGGGGGGAGACCCAGTACTTC. It codes for CASSLIGGGSRGETQYF.